The rows below give T cell receptor beta chains drawn from one sample of a study of human versus mouse CDR3 diversity and MHC coevolution. Generated by immunoSEQ multiplex PCR, the TCRdb table keeps only in-frame clones and is missing some. This repertoire shows 60,000 or so clones, around 94% found once; its top ten account for approximately 19%. Source material: naive CD4+ T cells from blood. These receptor sequences come from a person between 55 and 70 years old in good health. Each CDR3 is given with its conserved first and last residue. Fields, in order: clone size, J gene, D gene, V gene, CDR3 length, CDR3 DNA, CDR3 protein. A D gene is named only where the DNA matches it firmly. Clone size is shown for a subset of rows, as once, few, many or a class of expanded clone.

abundance: NA
j_gene: TRBJ2-5
d_gene: TRBD2
v_gene: TRBV29-1
len: 12
CDR3nt: TGCAGCGTTGGCGGGGAGGGAAAGACCCAGTACTTC
CDR3aa: CSVGGEGKTQYF

abundance: once
j_gene: TRBJ2-5
d_gene: TRBD1
v_gene: TRBV5-1
len: 16
CDR3nt: TGCGCCAGCAGCGGGTATGACAGGGGACGGGAAGAGACCCAGTACTTC
CDR3aa: CASSGYDRGREETQYF

abundance: NA
j_gene: TRBJ1-4
d_gene: TRBD1
v_gene: TRBV7-9
len: 16
CDR3nt: TGTGCCAGCAGCTTGGTAGGGACAGCGTCGAATGAAAAACTGTTTTTT
CDR3aa: CASSLVGTASNEKLFF

abundance: NA
j_gene: TRBJ1-2
d_gene: TRBD1
v_gene: TRBV5-1
len: 14
CDR3nt: TGCGCCAGCAGCTTGGGAGGGGGCGGCGATGGCTACACCTTC
CDR3aa: CASSLGGGGDGYTF

abundance: NA
j_gene: TRBJ1-4
d_gene: NA
v_gene: TRBV7-9
len: 14
CDR3nt: TGTGCCAGCAGCTTCCGCACTGATAATGAAAAACTGTTTTTT
CDR3aa: CASSFRTDNEKLFF

abundance: NA
j_gene: TRBJ2-3
d_gene: TRBD2
v_gene: TRBV7-8
len: 16
CDR3nt: TGTGCCAGCAGCTTAGGAACTAGCGGACTCACAGATACGCAGTATTTT
CDR3aa: CASSLGTSGLTDTQYF

abundance: once
j_gene: TRBJ1-2
d_gene: TRBD1
v_gene: TRBV27
len: 18
CDR3nt: TGTGCCAGCAGTCCTTGGAGCCCCGGGACAGGGGGCGACTATGGCTACACCTTC
CDR3aa: CASSPWSPGTGGDYGYTF

abundance: NA
j_gene: TRBJ2-5
d_gene: TRBD2
v_gene: TRBV5-1
len: 14
CDR3nt: TGCGCCAGCAGCGGTGGCGGGGGCCAAGAGACCCAGTACTTC
CDR3aa: CASSGGGGQETQYF

abundance: NA
j_gene: TRBJ2-7
d_gene: NA
v_gene: TRBV15
len: 15
CDR3nt: TGTGCCACCAGCAGAGATAGTGGCAGGGTAGGCGAGCAGTACTTC
CDR3aa: CATSRDSGRVGEQYF

abundance: NA
j_gene: TRBJ1-4
d_gene: TRBD1
v_gene: TRBV5-1
len: 16
CDR3nt: TGCGCCAGCAGCTTGGGGACAGGGTCAACTAATGAAAAACTGTTTTTT
CDR3aa: CASSLGTGSTNEKLFF

abundance: NA
j_gene: TRBJ1-6
d_gene: TRBD1
v_gene: TRBV30
len: 12
CDR3nt: TGTGCCTGGGGGACAGATAATTCACCCCTCCACTTT
CDR3aa: CAWGTDNSPLHF

abundance: NA
j_gene: TRBJ2-7
d_gene: TRBD1
v_gene: TRBV11-3
len: 15
CDR3nt: TGTGCCAGCAGCGCAACCGGGACAGGGGTCCACGAGCAGTACTTC
CDR3aa: CASSATGTGVHEQYF

abundance: NA
j_gene: TRBJ1-2
d_gene: NA
v_gene: TRBV5-1
len: 13
CDR3nt: TGCGCCAGCAGCAACGGACACCAATATCGCTACACCTTC
CDR3aa: CASSNGHQYRYTF

abundance: NA
j_gene: TRBJ2-3
d_gene: NA
v_gene: TRBV5-1
len: 15
CDR3nt: TGCGCCAGCAGCCCCGGCCAGATCGACACAGATACACAGTATTTT
CDR3aa: CASSPGQIDTDTQYF

abundance: NA
j_gene: TRBJ1-5
d_gene: TRBD1
v_gene: TRBV6-4
len: 13
CDR3nt: TGTGCCAGCAGTGAAGGGACAGGAACGCCCCAGCATTTT
CDR3aa: CASSEGTGTPQHF

abundance: NA
j_gene: TRBJ1-1
d_gene: NA
v_gene: TRBV18
len: 16
CDR3nt: TGTGCCAGCTCACCAACGGGAGTAGATGGGGGCACTGAAGCTTTCTTT
CDR3aa: CASSPTGVDGGTEAFF

abundance: once
j_gene: TRBJ1-2
d_gene: TRBD1
v_gene: TRBV19
len: 15
CDR3nt: TGTGCCAGTAGAGACTTAGGGACAGGCCACTATGGCTACACCTTC
CDR3aa: CASRDLGTGHYGYTF

abundance: NA
j_gene: TRBJ1-5
d_gene: TRBD1
v_gene: TRBV5-1
len: 14
CDR3nt: TGCGCCAGCAGCACGGGACAGCCCAATCAGCCCCAGCATTTT
CDR3aa: CASSTGQPNQPQHF

abundance: NA
j_gene: TRBJ2-7
d_gene: TRBD1
v_gene: TRBV28
len: 14
CDR3nt: TGTGCCAGCAGTCTAAGGGACAGGGGCTACGAGCAGTACTTC
CDR3aa: CASSLRDRGYEQYF

abundance: NA
j_gene: TRBJ1-1
d_gene: NA
v_gene: TRBV11-3
len: 13
CDR3nt: TGTGCCAGCAGCTTCCCGGGACTAGATAAAGCTTTCTTT
CDR3aa: CASSFPGLDKAFF

abundance: NA
j_gene: TRBJ1-5
d_gene: NA
v_gene: TRBV10-2
len: 15
CDR3nt: TGCGCCAGCAGTGAGTCGGGGCAGGGTTGGGGGCCCCAGCATTTT
CDR3aa: CASSESGQGWGPQHF

abundance: NA
j_gene: TRBJ2-7
d_gene: NA
v_gene: TRBV20-1
len: 11
CDR3nt: TGCAGTGCCCTCCAGGGTAACGAGCAGTATTTC
CDR3aa: CSALQGNEQYF

abundance: NA
j_gene: TRBJ1-1
d_gene: TRBD1
v_gene: TRBV5-1
len: 17
CDR3nt: TGCGCCAGCAGCGCCGAGGGGGCCGGGGTGTTTGGGACTGAAGCTTTCTTT
CDR3aa: CASSAEGAGVFGTEAFF

abundance: NA
j_gene: TRBJ2-3
d_gene: TRBD2
v_gene: TRBV2
len: 13
CDR3nt: TGTGCCAGCTTAGCGGGAGTGGCAGATACGCAGTATTTT
CDR3aa: CASLAGVADTQYF

abundance: once
j_gene: TRBJ1-1
d_gene: NA
v_gene: TRBV29-1
len: 14
CDR3nt: TGCAGCGTACAGGCAGGGCATACGAACACTGAAGCTTTCTTT
CDR3aa: CSVQAGHTNTEAFF

abundance: NA
j_gene: TRBJ1-2
d_gene: NA
v_gene: TRBV7-8
len: 17
CDR3nt: TGTGCCATCGAATTGGTCTTGGGAACAGGGTATATCTATGGCTACACCTTC
CDR3aa: CAIELVLGTGYIYGYTF

abundance: NA
j_gene: TRBJ2-5
d_gene: TRBD2
v_gene: TRBV25-1
len: 15
CDR3nt: TGTGCCAGCAGCCTCACTAGCGCCTACCAAGAGACCCAGTACTTC
CDR3aa: CASSLTSAYQETQYF

abundance: once
j_gene: TRBJ2-5
d_gene: NA
v_gene: TRBV13
len: 16
CDR3nt: TGTGCCAGCAGCTCTGCAGACCGGAGTTGGGAAGAGACCCAGTACTTC
CDR3aa: CASSSADRSWEETQYF

abundance: NA
j_gene: TRBJ1-1
d_gene: NA
v_gene: TRBV12-5
len: 15
CDR3nt: TGTGCTAGTGGTTTGGACAACCGGGGGAGCGCTGAAGCTTTCTTT
CDR3aa: CASGLDNRGSAEAFF

abundance: NA
j_gene: TRBJ1-1
d_gene: NA
v_gene: TRBV11-2
len: 13
CDR3nt: TGTGCCAGCAGCTTAGGCCCGGGGACTGAAGCTTTCTTT
CDR3aa: CASSLGPGTEAFF

abundance: NA
j_gene: TRBJ2-7
d_gene: TRBD1
v_gene: TRBV7-9
len: 14
CDR3nt: TGTGCCAGCAGCCGCGGACAGGGTAGCCACGAGCAGTACTTC
CDR3aa: CASSRGQGSHEQYF

abundance: NA
j_gene: TRBJ2-7
d_gene: TRBD2
v_gene: TRBV6-5
len: 15
CDR3nt: TGTGCCAGCACCCCCGCAGCCGGGACTAACTACGAGCAGTACTTC
CDR3aa: CASTPAAGTNYEQYF

abundance: NA
j_gene: TRBJ2-3
d_gene: TRBD2
v_gene: TRBV19
len: 14
CDR3nt: TGTGCCAGTCGAACTAGCGGCTACACAGATACGCAGTATTTT
CDR3aa: CASRTSGYTDTQYF

abundance: NA
j_gene: TRBJ2-5
d_gene: TRBD2
v_gene: TRBV11-3
len: 17
CDR3nt: TGTGCCAGCAGCTTAGATTCGGGACTAGCGGGCCAAGAGACCCAGTACTTC
CDR3aa: CASSLDSGLAGQETQYF

abundance: NA
j_gene: TRBJ1-3
d_gene: NA
v_gene: TRBV6-1
len: 18
CDR3nt: TGTGCCAGCAGTGAAAATCCCCCGGGGAACCCGCCTGGAAACACCATATATTTT
CDR3aa: CASSENPPGNPPGNTIYF

abundance: NA
j_gene: TRBJ1-4
d_gene: NA
v_gene: TRBV25-1
len: 16
CDR3nt: TGTGCCAGCAGTGAATTACAATCTGCAACTAATGAAAAACTGTTTTTT
CDR3aa: CASSELQSATNEKLFF

abundance: NA
j_gene: TRBJ2-3
d_gene: NA
v_gene: TRBV7-7
len: 13
CDR3nt: TGTGCCAGCAGCTTTTCAGGGACAGATACGCAGTATTTT
CDR3aa: CASSFSGTDTQYF

abundance: NA
j_gene: TRBJ1-4
d_gene: TRBD1
v_gene: TRBV18
len: 14
CDR3nt: TGTGCCAGCTCACCGACAGGGGGAAAGGAAAAACTGTTTTTT
CDR3aa: CASSPTGGKEKLFF

abundance: NA
j_gene: TRBJ1-3
d_gene: TRBD1
v_gene: TRBV7-9
len: 14
CDR3nt: TGTGCCAGCAGTTGGACAGGGTCCGGAAACACCATATATTTT
CDR3aa: CASSWTGSGNTIYF

abundance: NA
j_gene: TRBJ1-1
d_gene: TRBD1
v_gene: TRBV10-3
len: 12
CDR3nt: TGTGCCACCGTGACAGGGGAAACTGAAGCTTTCTTT
CDR3aa: CATVTGETEAFF

abundance: NA
j_gene: TRBJ2-1
d_gene: TRBD2
v_gene: TRBV9
len: 17
CDR3nt: TGTGCCAGCAGCGTAGCTGGCAGCGGGAGGGCCCTCGGTGAGCAGTTCTTC
CDR3aa: CASSVAGSGRALGEQFF

abundance: NA
j_gene: TRBJ1-4
d_gene: TRBD1
v_gene: TRBV5-6
len: 15
CDR3nt: TGTGCCAGCAGCCCGGCCGGGACAGGGGTTGAAAAACTGTTTTTT
CDR3aa: CASSPAGTGVEKLFF

abundance: once
j_gene: TRBJ1-5
d_gene: TRBD1
v_gene: TRBV5-1
len: 16
CDR3nt: TGCGCCAGCAGCTTAGATGGGGACAGTAGCAATCAGCCCCAGCATTTT
CDR3aa: CASSLDGDSSNQPQHF